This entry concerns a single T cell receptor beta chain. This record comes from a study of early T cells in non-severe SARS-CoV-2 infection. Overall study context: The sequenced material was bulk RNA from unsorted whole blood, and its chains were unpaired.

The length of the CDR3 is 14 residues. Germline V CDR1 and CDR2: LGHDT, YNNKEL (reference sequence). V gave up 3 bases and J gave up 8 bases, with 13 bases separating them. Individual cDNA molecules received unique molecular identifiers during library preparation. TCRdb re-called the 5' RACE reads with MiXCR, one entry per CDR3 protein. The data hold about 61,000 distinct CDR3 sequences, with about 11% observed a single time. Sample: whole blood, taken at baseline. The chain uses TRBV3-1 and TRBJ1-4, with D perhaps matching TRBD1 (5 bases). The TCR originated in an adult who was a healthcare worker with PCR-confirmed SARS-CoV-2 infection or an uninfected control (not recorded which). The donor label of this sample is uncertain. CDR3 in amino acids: CASSQDTRVEKLFF. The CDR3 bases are TGTGCCAGCAGCCAGGACACTAGAGTGGAAAAACTGTTTTTT.